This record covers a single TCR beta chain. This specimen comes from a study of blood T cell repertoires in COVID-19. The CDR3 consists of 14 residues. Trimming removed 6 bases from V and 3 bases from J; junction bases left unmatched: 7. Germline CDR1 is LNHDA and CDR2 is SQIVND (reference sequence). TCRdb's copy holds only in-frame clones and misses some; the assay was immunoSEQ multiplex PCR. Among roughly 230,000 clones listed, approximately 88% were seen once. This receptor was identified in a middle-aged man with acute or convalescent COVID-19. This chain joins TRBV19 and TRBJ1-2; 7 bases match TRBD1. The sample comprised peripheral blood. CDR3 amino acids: CASRSRQGDYGYTF. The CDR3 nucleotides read TGTGCCAGTAGGTCGAGACAGGGCGACTATGGCTACACCTTC.